This is a list of T cell receptor beta chains from one sample in a study of T cells in Graves' hyperthyroidism and ophthalmopathy. TCRdb independently ran MiXCR on the multiplex PCR reads; one entry per CDR3 protein. In the table there are around 340,000 distinct CDR3 sequences, 14% of which are singletons. The sequenced sample consisted of blood. The receptor source for this set is a woman between 25 and 40 years old with Graves' hyperthyroidism. The CDR3 runs from the conserved cysteine through the conserved F or W. D genes are given only for firm matches. A row's size may be missing; if present it is once, few, many or a size class.

V	D	J	size	DNA	CDR3
TRBV28	-	TRBJ1-5	many	TGTGCCAGCATCGGACACTTAGATCAGCCCCAGCATTTT	CASIGHLDQPQHF
TRBV3-1	-	TRBJ1-1	many	TGTGCCAGCAGCCATAAGGGATACACTGAAGCTTTCTTT	CASSHKGYTEAFF
TRBV6-1	TRBD2	TRBJ2-1	many	TGTGCCACCCGCGGACTAGAGGGCTATGAGCAGTTCTTC	CATRGLEGYEQFF
TRBV28	-	TRBJ1-3	many	TGTGCCAGCAGTTTAGTGTCTGGCAACCCTGGAAACACCATATATTTT	CASSLVSGNPGNTIYF
TRBV6-1	-	TRBJ2-2	few	TGTGCCAGTTGGTTGCGTCTAGGGTCGCCCGGGGAGCTGTTTTTT	CASWLRLGSPGELFF
TRBV20-1	TRBD1	TRBJ1-6	-	TGCAGTGCTAGGCCGGGACAGAATAATTCACCCCTCCACTTT	CSARPGQNNSPLHF
TRBV12-3/TRBV12-4	-	TRBJ1-1	many	TGTGCCAGCAGTTTAGAAGGCAGGGCAGACACTGAAGCTTTCTTT	CASSLEGRADTEAFF
TRBV6-1	-	TRBJ1-2	many	TGTGCCAGCAGTGAAATTGGGGGCTGGGCTTCAGTTGGCTACACCTTC	CASSEIGGWASVGYTF
TRBV7-9	-	TRBJ2-5	few	TGTGCCAGCACCCGCGCGGGGCAAACCATACAAGAGACCCAGTACTTC	CASTRAGQTIQETQYF
TRBV20-1	-	TRBJ2-7	-	TGCAGTGCTAGAGATTTAGAAGGGAGGCGCCCCTACGAGCAGTACTTC	CSARDLEGRRPYEQYF
TRBV12-3/TRBV12-4	-	TRBJ2-2	many	TGTGCCAGCACCCGGGACACCCTAACGGGGGGGGAGCTGTTTTTT	CASTRDTLTGGELFF
TRBV2	-	TRBJ1-6	many	TGTGCCAGCAGTCATCCTCCCGGGGTGGATTCACCCCTCCACTTT	CASSHPPGVDSPLHF
TRBV27	-	TRBJ1-1	many	TGTGCCAGCATGGGCCAACTACCAAACGATGGCACTGAAGCTTTCTTT	CASMGQLPNDGTEAFF
TRBV10-3	-	TRBJ2-5	many	TGTGCCATCAGAGACCAACAGGGGACTCAAGAGACCCAGTACTTC	CAIRDQQGTQETQYF
TRBV6-2/TRBV6-3	-	TRBJ1-1	many	TGTGCCAGCAGTTACTCGAGTAATCGGGGGGGCACTGAAGCTTTCTTT	CASSYSSNRGGTEAFF
TRBV7-8	TRBD1	TRBJ1-4	-	TGTGCCAGCAGCTTCGGTCGCAGGGGGCTGCGAGAAAAACTGTTTTTT	CASSFGRRGLREKLFF
TRBV28	-	TRBJ1-2	many	TGTGCCAGCAGTCGCTCCTTAGTTGGGTTATTTCGCTACACCTTC	CASSRSLVGLFRYTF
TRBV20-1	TRBD2	TRBJ2-7	-	TGCAGTGCGTCGCTGAGAGGGGGTGACGGGACTAGCATTTACGAGCAGTACTTC	CSASLRGGDGTSIYEQYF
TRBV29-1	TRBD1	TRBJ2-1	many	TGCAGTGTCCGCGACAGGCTCGGGACAGGGTACAATGAGCAGTTCTTC	CSVRDRLGTGYNEQFF
TRBV6-5	-	TRBJ1-2	-	TGTGCCAGCAGTTACTCGTCGGGGGGGAGCTATGGCTACACCTTC	CASSYSSGGSYGYTF